Below are 3 T cell receptor beta chains sequenced from a single sample in a study of regulatory T cells in long-lasting Graves disease. The sample's time point: newly diagnosed GD, antithyroid drugs for less than 3 months. The TCR library was prepared using RNA isolated from PBMCs. Both iRepertoire HTBI primers and Arm-PCR of CDR3 regions were used to build the TCR beta libraries. TCRdb called the multiplex PCR reads again in MiXCR, with one record for every CDR3 protein. The sample shows about 500,000 distinct CDR3 sequences, about 17% of them seen only once. Another study also made use of these data, one on T cells in Graves' hyperthyroidism and ophthalmopathy.

The sequences come from peripheral blood mononuclear cells (PBMCs), collected at new diagnosis, from a patient treated with antithyroid drugs. These receptors originate from a man aged 35 to 55 with Graves disease.

In this sample, this clonotype turned up a few times. The germline gene is not matched at one end of the junction; a read error may be the cause. The chain joins TRBV12-3 or TRBV12-4 to TRBJ1-3; the match to TRBD1 covers 8 bases. The CDR3 loop spans 16 amino acids. CDR3 in amino acids: CAGSLVLDRAGNTIYF. The CDR3 DNA reads as TGTGCCGGCAGTTTAGTACTGGACAGGGCTGGAAACACCATATATTTT.

This clonotype was counted ten times or more. The chain joins TRBV6-1 to TRBJ2-3; 8 nucleotides align to TRBD2. CDR3 size: 16 residues. Losses at the gene ends were 2 bases for V and 3 bases for J; bases not matched to a gene: 7. Germline V lookup: CDR1 MNHNS, CDR2 SASEGT. CDR3 in amino acids: CASSERSSGTTDTQYF. CDR3 nucleotide sequence: TGTGCCAGCAGTGAAAGGAGTAGCGGGACGACAGATACGCAGTATTTT.

This clonotype was counted ten times or more. The chain links TRBV7-8 to TRBJ2-4; the match to TRBD2 covers 8 bases. V trimming: 5 bases; J trimming: 6 bases; junction bases outside the gene matches: 3. Germline V gives CDR1 SGHVS, CDR2 FQNEAQ. The CDR3 is made up of 13 amino acids. The DNA for the CDR3 is TGTGCCAGCAGCGGGACTAGTCGAAACATTCAGTACTTC. Its translation: CASSGTSRNIQYF.